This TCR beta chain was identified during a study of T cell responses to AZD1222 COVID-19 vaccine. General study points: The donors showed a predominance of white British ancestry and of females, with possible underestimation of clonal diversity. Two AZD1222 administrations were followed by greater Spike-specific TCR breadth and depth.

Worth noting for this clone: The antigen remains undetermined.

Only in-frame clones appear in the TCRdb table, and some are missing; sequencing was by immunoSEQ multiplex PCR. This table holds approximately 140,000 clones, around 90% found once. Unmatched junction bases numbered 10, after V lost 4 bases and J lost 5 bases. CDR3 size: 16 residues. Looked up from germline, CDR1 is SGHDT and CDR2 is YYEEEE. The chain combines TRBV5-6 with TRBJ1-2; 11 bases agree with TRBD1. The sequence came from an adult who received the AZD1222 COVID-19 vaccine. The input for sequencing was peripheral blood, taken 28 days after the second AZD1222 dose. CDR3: CASSTRTGGAVYGYTF. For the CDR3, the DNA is TGTGCCAGCAGCACCCGGACAGGGGGCGCAGTATATGGCTACACCTTC.